A selection of T cell receptor beta chains follows, all from one sample in a study of OX40 agonist ivuxolimab in advanced cancers. TCRdb's table, derived via immunoSEQ multiplex PCR, lists solely in-frame clones and lacks some. The sample has 97,000 or so clones, 90% seen once. Sequencing used CD4+ or CD8+ T cells sorted from blood, obtained in a trial of the OX40 agonist ivuxolimab. These receptor sequences come from an adult with an advanced solid tumor such as melanoma, head and neck, liver or kidney cancer. The CDR3 runs from the conserved cysteine through the conserved F or W.

V gene: TRBV19
J gene: TRBJ2-3
CDR3 protein: CASSYIGGRAADTQYF

V gene: TRBV6-6
J gene: TRBJ1-6
CDR3 protein: CASSYQGSYNSPLHF

V gene: TRBV14
J gene: TRBJ2-1
CDR3 protein: CASSPEGGSGNEQFF

V gene: TRBV7-9
J gene: TRBJ1-3
CDR3 protein: CASSLGRTGVGNTIYF

V gene: TRBV19
J gene: TRBJ2-7
CDR3 protein: CASSAYTSGPYEQYF

V gene: TRBV6-1
J gene: TRBJ1-5
CDR3 protein: CASSEVRGWGNQPQHF

V gene: TRBV9
J gene: TRBJ2-5
CDR3 protein: CASSSFGQSQETQYF

V gene: TRBV11-1
J gene: TRBJ2-1
CDR3 protein: CASSTRTGVSYNEQFF

V gene: TRBV19
J gene: TRBJ1-2
CDR3 protein: CASSIPVGGGLYGYTF

V gene: TRBV9
J gene: TRBJ2-1
CDR3 protein: CASSPPGQGGWDEQFF

V gene: TRBV11-2
J gene: TRBJ2-1
CDR3 protein: CASSIPGRPYNEQFF

V gene: TRBV5-4
J gene: TRBJ2-3
CDR3 protein: CASSSNRGGLADTQYF

V gene: TRBV11-2
J gene: TRBJ2-5
CDR3 protein: CASSRLAGGQETQYF

V gene: TRBV5-1
J gene: TRBJ1-6
CDR3 protein: CASVGDGNSPLHF

V gene: TRBV10-3
J gene: TRBJ1-6
CDR3 protein: CAISEGGINSPLHF

V gene: TRBV25-1
J gene: TRBJ1-2
CDR3 protein: CASSGAGQGFVPGYTF

V gene: TRBV4-1
J gene: TRBJ1-2
CDR3 protein: CASSRSTNYGYTF

V gene: TRBV6-1
J gene: TRBJ1-4
CDR3 protein: CASSDRQNEKLFF

V gene: TRBV11-2
J gene: TRBJ2-1
CDR3 protein: CASSLGGRTRSSYNEQFF

V gene: TRBV2
J gene: TRBJ1-2
CDR3 protein: CASRRDGGYGGYTF

V gene: TRBV7-9
J gene: TRBJ2-3
CDR3 protein: CASSRSGRDTQYF

V gene: TRBV6-6
J gene: TRBJ2-6
CDR3 protein: CASRSRGSGANVLTF

V gene: TRBV19
J gene: TRBJ2-3
CDR3 protein: CASSIGGGRADTQYF

V gene: TRBV5-1
J gene: TRBJ1-1
CDR3 protein: CASSPRDRGFGEAFF

V gene: TRBV29-1
J gene: TRBJ1-1
CDR3 protein: CSVARGRRDTEAFF

V gene: TRBV9
J gene: TRBJ1-6
CDR3 protein: CASSVVGGSPLHF

V gene: TRBV5-1
J gene: TRBJ2-1
CDR3 protein: CASSSNRGWAEQFF

V gene: TRBV7-8
J gene: TRBJ2-4
CDR3 protein: CASTPPGILGVHIQYF

V gene: TRBV7-9
J gene: TRBJ2-5
CDR3 protein: CASSEGLAGGETQYF

V gene: TRBV5-6
J gene: TRBJ1-1
CDR3 protein: CASLRRRTANTEAFF

V gene: TRBV5-1
J gene: TRBJ1-1
CDR3 protein: CASSSGQNTEAFF

V gene: TRBV6-1
J gene: TRBJ2-3
CDR3 protein: CASRSARYTDTQYF

V gene: TRBV7-6
J gene: TRBJ1-2
CDR3 protein: CASSLTGLSYTF

V gene: TRBV5-1
J gene: TRBJ2-2
CDR3 protein: CASSLEVAGELFF

V gene: TRBV29-1
J gene: TRBJ1-6
CDR3 protein: CSVQESTNSPLHF

V gene: TRBV18
J gene: TRBJ1-1
CDR3 protein: CASSLDMNTEAFF

V gene: TRBV11-3
J gene: TRBJ2-3
CDR3 protein: CASSRGLAGGWGTDTQYF

V gene: TRBV5-1
J gene: TRBJ2-5
CDR3 protein: CASSLQGAGETQYF

V gene: TRBV6-5
J gene: TRBJ1-4
CDR3 protein: CATGVLTNEKLFF

V gene: TRBV21-1
J gene: TRBJ2-5
CDR3 protein: CASSPGGLVRGKETQYF

V gene: TRBV28
J gene: TRBJ2-7
CDR3 protein: CASSLLAGVSEQYF

V gene: TRBV30
J gene: TRBJ1-5
CDR3 protein: CAWSGQGARQPQHF

V gene: TRBV5-4
J gene: TRBJ2-3
CDR3 protein: CASSSSGRTDTQYF

V gene: TRBV10-1
J gene: TRBJ2-3
CDR3 protein: CASSELVAGGTQYF

V gene: TRBV30
J gene: TRBJ2-7
CDR3 protein: CAWTPGPTYEQYF

V gene: TRBV13
J gene: TRBJ2-1
CDR3 protein: CASSSRYGEQFF

V gene: TRBV29-1
J gene: TRBJ2-7
CDR3 protein: CSVGNLRSPYEQYF

V gene: TRBV5-1
J gene: TRBJ1-1
CDR3 protein: CASRKGLGQGDTEAFF

V gene: TRBV10-3
J gene: TRBJ1-3
CDR3 protein: CAIRGTGVLNTIYF

V gene: TRBV27
J gene: TRBJ1-1
CDR3 protein: CASSFNIKMNTEAFF

V gene: TRBV7-2
J gene: TRBJ2-7
CDR3 protein: CASSLHRGWYEQYF

V gene: TRBV28
J gene: TRBJ2-6
CDR3 protein: CASGGRGSSGANVLTF

V gene: TRBV10-2
J gene: TRBJ2-2
CDR3 protein: CASLPGQPLTGELFF

V gene: TRBV6-4
J gene: TRBJ1-2
CDR3 protein: CASMDSPITNYGYTF

V gene: TRBV2
J gene: TRBJ2-1
CDR3 protein: CASSEASNEQFF